Sequencing of this T cell receptor (beta chain) was carried out in a study of low-dose radiotherapy and immunotherapy resistance in tumors. As for the study in general: Patients were treated with intravenous nivolumab at 240 mg every two weeks and were also dosed with ipilimumab at 1 mg/kg every six weeks.

Priming of first-strand cDNA relied on TRAV- and TRBV-specific primers (covering alpha and beta chains). With a V-primer adapter and a constant-region primer, TCRs were amplified for roughly 21 PCR cycles. TCRdb reprocessed the reads via MiXCR and lists one record per CDR3 protein. Altogether some 57,000 distinct CDR3 sequences are present, 23% being singletons, with the ten largest covering around 6.5%. Time point here: after trial treatment. Treatment denoted: LDRT plus nivolumab, ipilimumab, low-dose cyclophosphamide and aspirin (RACIN trial). Patients eligible had advanced solid tumors without tumor-infiltrating lymphocytes. This clonotype has a count of ten or more. The receptor comes from a male donor with prostate cancer. The input for sequencing was PBMCs, taken after low-dose radiotherapy plus immunotherapy.

In DNA form, the CDR3 reads TGTGCCAGCAGTTTGACACCGACGAACACAGATACGCAGTATTTT. It encodes CASSLTPTNTDTQYF. The chain employs TRBV28 and TRBJ2-3; no firm D call. The germline CDR1 and CDR2 sequences are MDHEN and SYDVKM. The CDR3 sequence is 15 residues long. V was trimmed by 3 bases and J by 2 bases, leaving 12 bases between them.